The rows below give T cell receptor beta chains drawn from one sample of a study of response to subunit inactivated influenza vaccine. In TCRdb, the RT-PCR reads were re-called with MiXCR into one record per CDR3 protein. The sample shows about 160,000 distinct CDR3 sequences, about a tenth of them seen only once. Material: non-naive T cells sorted from PBMCs, obtained 45 days after vaccination. All receptors derive from a man between 45 and 60 years old who received an inactivated influenza vaccine. The CDR3 runs from the conserved cysteine through the conserved F or W. The size field is filled for only some rows; it gives once, few, many or a size class.

clone size | J gene | V gene | CDR3 protein
many | TRBJ2-3 | TRBV20-1 | CSARGLGLAGGGTDTQYF
. | TRBJ2-1 | TRBV28 | CASSLIFLAGGGYNEQFF
medium-sized | TRBJ2-1 | TRBV7-8 | CASSLRGQPYNEQFF
many | TRBJ1-5 | TRBV12-3/TRBV12-4 | CASSPGTGRSPQPQHF
. | TRBJ1-1 | TRBV2 | CASSVRGTNEAFF
. | TRBJ1-2 | TRBV5-6 | CASSLTVGVYGYTF
many | TRBJ1-6 | TRBV10-3 | CAIRGTVSYNSPLHF
. | TRBJ1-5 | TRBV28 | CASSFPWEGGREPQHF
. | TRBJ1-5 | TRBV20-1 | CSATRRYQPQHF
. | TRBJ2-1 | TRBV11-1 | CASGGPQFF
few | TRBJ2-3 | TRBV7-2 | CASSLGRGSSTDTQYF
. | TRBJ2-3 | TRBV6-1 | CATETGWRVTDTQYF
. | TRBJ2-3 | TRBV10-3 | CAISDIAGADTQYF
many | TRBJ1-1 | TRBV11-2 | CASSLGQGSTEAFF
many | TRBJ1-3 | TRBV7-8 | CASSSGQGGNTIYF
few | TRBJ2-1 | TRBV6-5 | CASSYNPANEQFF
many | TRBJ2-4 | TRBV27 | CASSFRGQNIQYF
. | TRBJ2-7 | TRBV10-3 | CAISDLDWGAGYEQYF
. | TRBJ2-5 | TRBV20-1 | CSASDQLAAVQETQYF
many | TRBJ2-4 | TRBV15 | CATSREDKAGAKNIQYF
. | TRBJ2-7 | TRBV4-3 | CASSKSGSLYEQYF
. | TRBJ2-5 | TRBV30 | CAWSSGTSGRGETQYF
many | TRBJ1-2 | TRBV7-2 | CASSLVSDANYGYTF
many | TRBJ2-1 | TRBV11-2 | CASSFSASGRGTYNEQFF
few | TRBJ1-5 | TRBV20-1 | CSAQQGVDQPQHF
. | TRBJ1-1 | TRBV5-6 | CASSRDREGTEAFF
many | TRBJ2-1 | TRBV5-4 | CASSPHPGSNEQFF
many | TRBJ2-1 | TRBV3-1 | CASSQGGLLGLADNEQFF
. | TRBJ1-6 | TRBV20-1 | CSAWPGDSYNSPLHF
. | TRBJ1-3 | TRBV20-1 | CSASPGPSGNTIYF
many | TRBJ2-7 | TRBV20-1 | CSAPTSGYEQYF
many | TRBJ1-3 | TRBV29-1 | CSVQQGNTIYF
. | TRBJ1-1 | TRBV7-2 | CASSVRGGAEAFF
. | TRBJ1-2 | TRBV10-3 | CAISESAHLVTNYGYTF
few | TRBJ1-1 | TRBV3-1 | CASSPNRGRSMNTEAFF
few | TRBJ2-5 | TRBV7-3 | CASSPTTAQTQYF
many | TRBJ2-3 | TRBV9 | CASSPTGPLTDTQYF
. | TRBJ1-4 | TRBV11-2 | CASSLGRGLTNEKLFF
many | TRBJ2-5 | TRBV4-1 | CASSQVGGQETQYF
. | TRBJ2-5 | TRBV9 | CASSPRLAGYQETQYF
many | TRBJ2-1 | TRBV7-3 | CASTDRLAGGPTFSPEYNEQFF
. | TRBJ2-7 | TRBV4-2 | CASSPGCVSYEQYF
few | TRBJ2-7 | TRBV6-2/TRBV6-3 | CASSSQGLAGRHEQYF
. | TRBJ2-1 | TRBV7-8 | CASSLWDRGGNEQFF
few | TRBJ1-3 | TRBV3-1 | CASSQGRQGSGNTIYF
many | TRBJ1-2 | TRBV7-9 | CASSLLQGPVGGYTF
. | TRBJ1-1 | TRBV7-9 | CASSQQGGRMNTEAFF